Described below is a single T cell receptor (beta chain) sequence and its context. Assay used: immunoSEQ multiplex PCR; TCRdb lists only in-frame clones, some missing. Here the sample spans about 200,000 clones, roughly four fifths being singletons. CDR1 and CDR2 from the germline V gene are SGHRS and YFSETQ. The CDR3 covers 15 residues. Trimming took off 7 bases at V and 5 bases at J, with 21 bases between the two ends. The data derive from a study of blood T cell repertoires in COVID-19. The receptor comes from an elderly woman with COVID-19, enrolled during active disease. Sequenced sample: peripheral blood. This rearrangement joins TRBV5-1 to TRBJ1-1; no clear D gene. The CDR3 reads CASLETSDPGTEAFF. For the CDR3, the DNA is TGCGCCAGCCTCGAAACAAGCGATCCGGGGACTGAAGCTTTCTTT.